This is a list of T cell receptor beta chains from one sample in a study of blood T cell repertoires in COVID-19. Clones were sequenced by immunoSEQ multiplex PCR, and TCRdb holds only the in-frame ones, with some missing. This table has around 85,000 clones, approximately 90% appearing once. The source material was PBMCs or T cells enriched from blood (not recorded which). Receptor source: a woman between 45 and 65 years old with acute COVID-19. The CDR3 runs from the conserved cysteine through the conserved F or W. Each record gives: CDR3 DNA, CDR3 protein, J gene, D gene, clone size, V gene. D genes are given only for firm matches. Only part of the rows carry a size: once, few, many, or a class if the clone is expanded.

cdr3_nt: TGTGCCAGCAGCCAAAACCACCAGTACACCGGGGAGCTGTTTTTT
cdr3_aa: CASSQNHQYTGELFF
j_call: TRBJ2-2
d_call: .
clone_size: .
v_call: TRBV14

cdr3_nt: TGCGCCAGCAGCTTGGAGAGGACAGGGGGGTACGGGCAGTACTTC
cdr3_aa: CASSLERTGGYGQYF
j_call: TRBJ2-7
d_call: TRBD1
clone_size: .
v_call: TRBV5-1

cdr3_nt: TGTGCCAGTCAGGTCCGCGAGCGGTACCAAGAGACCCAGTACTTC
cdr3_aa: CASQVRERYQETQYF
j_call: TRBJ2-5
d_call: .
clone_size: .
v_call: TRBV6-5

cdr3_nt: TGCAGCGTCCCCTTACAGGGGATCCCAACTAACTATGGCTACACCTTC
cdr3_aa: CSVPLQGIPTNYGYTF
j_call: TRBJ1-2
d_call: TRBD1
clone_size: .
v_call: TRBV29-1

cdr3_nt: TGTGCCAGCACCTCGGGGACAGGGGGAGTGAGGGAGCAGTACTTC
cdr3_aa: CASTSGTGGVREQYF
j_call: TRBJ2-7
d_call: TRBD1
clone_size: .
v_call: TRBV7-2

cdr3_nt: TGTGCCAGCAGCTTAGGTTCAGCCGAGGGCTTTGCTTTCTTT
cdr3_aa: CASSLGSAEGFAFF
j_call: TRBJ1-1
d_call: .
clone_size: .
v_call: TRBV7-8

cdr3_nt: TGCGCCAGCAGCTTGTCCGGGACAGGAAAACCTACTATGGGCTACACCTTC
cdr3_aa: CASSLSGTGKPTMGYTF
j_call: TRBJ1-2
d_call: TRBD1
clone_size: .
v_call: TRBV5-1

cdr3_nt: TGTGCCAGCAGCTTCGGGACAGGGAACGGTGCTTTCTTT
cdr3_aa: CASSFGTGNGAFF
j_call: TRBJ1-1
d_call: TRBD1
clone_size: .
v_call: TRBV5-5

cdr3_nt: TGTGCCAGCAGTACATCAGATTACCCCAAAAACATTCAGTACTTC
cdr3_aa: CASSTSDYPKNIQYF
j_call: TRBJ2-4
d_call: .
clone_size: .
v_call: TRBV2

cdr3_nt: TGTGCCAGCAGTGACACCGACAGGGGAACTGAAGCTTTCTTT
cdr3_aa: CASSDTDRGTEAFF
j_call: TRBJ1-1
d_call: TRBD1
clone_size: .
v_call: TRBV6-4

cdr3_nt: TGTGCCAGCAGCTACGGCGGACAGGATGGCTACACCTTC
cdr3_aa: CASSYGGQDGYTF
j_call: TRBJ1-2
d_call: TRBD1
clone_size: .
v_call: TRBV6-5

cdr3_nt: TGTGCCAGCAGTTTATCGCAGGGGCGGAATTCACCCCTCCACTTT
cdr3_aa: CASSLSQGRNSPLHF
j_call: TRBJ1-6
d_call: .
clone_size: .
v_call: TRBV27

cdr3_nt: TGTGCCACCAGTGATCCAGACATGATCCCAGTAGAGACCCAGTACTTC
cdr3_aa: CATSDPDMIPVETQYF
j_call: TRBJ2-5
d_call: .
clone_size: few
v_call: TRBV24-1

cdr3_nt: TGTGCCAGCAGCCGGACAGGGAGCACTGAAGCTTTCTTT
cdr3_aa: CASSRTGSTEAFF
j_call: TRBJ1-1
d_call: TRBD1
clone_size: .
v_call: TRBV12-3/TRBV12-4

cdr3_nt: TGTGCCAGCAGCTTAGAGTCCTCCTCCGACAGTGAGCAGTTCTTC
cdr3_aa: CASSLESSSDSEQFF
j_call: TRBJ2-1
d_call: .
clone_size: .
v_call: TRBV11-3

cdr3_nt: TGTGCCAGCAGCCCCAACATAAACACTGAAGCTTTCTTT
cdr3_aa: CASSPNINTEAFF
j_call: TRBJ1-1
d_call: .
clone_size: .
v_call: TRBV11-1

cdr3_nt: TGTGCCAGCAGCTTAGGACAGGAGCAGGCGACCCAGTACTTC
cdr3_aa: CASSLGQEQATQYF
j_call: TRBJ2-5
d_call: .
clone_size: once
v_call: TRBV7-6

cdr3_nt: TGCAGCGTTGAACGAGGGGGGGCTGAAGCTTTCTTT
cdr3_aa: CSVERGGAEAFF
j_call: TRBJ1-1
d_call: .
clone_size: .
v_call: TRBV29-1

cdr3_nt: TGCGCCAGCAGCTCGGGAGCCGAGCAGTACTTC
cdr3_aa: CASSSGAEQYF
j_call: TRBJ2-7
d_call: .
clone_size: once
v_call: TRBV5-1

cdr3_nt: TGTGCCAGCAGAGATCCTGGCGGGCAGCGACATGAGCAGTTCTTC
cdr3_aa: CASRDPGGQRHEQFF
j_call: TRBJ2-1
d_call: .
clone_size: few
v_call: TRBV7-2

cdr3_nt: TGTGCCAGCAGCCGAGGGGGTGGGGAGCAGTTCTTC
cdr3_aa: CASSRGGGEQFF
j_call: TRBJ2-1
d_call: .
clone_size: .
v_call: TRBV9

cdr3_nt: TGTGCCAGCAGCAGGACTGCCATGAACACTGAAGCTTTCTTT
cdr3_aa: CASSRTAMNTEAFF
j_call: TRBJ1-1
d_call: .
clone_size: .
v_call: TRBV5-5

cdr3_nt: TGTGCCAGCAGTCTTTCCGGGACAGGGGCCTATGGCTACACCTTC
cdr3_aa: CASSLSGTGAYGYTF
j_call: TRBJ1-2
d_call: TRBD1
clone_size: .
v_call: TRBV6-5